This T cell receptor (beta chain) was documented in a study of cytomegalovirus exposure and HLA in healthy donors. General study points: Despite most TCR sequences being rare, some public TCRs occurred in many donors. For most TCR beta V segments, an earlier analysis put the productive rate at about 87% or about 30% of the time.

60 Vbeta and 13 Jbeta primers were used in PCR. Generated by immunoSEQ multiplex PCR, the TCRdb table keeps only in-frame clones and is missing some. The sample lists roughly 140,000 clones, 80% occurring once. The CDR3 has 17 residues. Trimming removed 0 bases at V and 2 bases at J, with 17 bases between. Per germline, CDR1 GTSNPN and CDR2 SVGIG (reference sequence). Donors were ostensibly healthy at sampling, although undocumented immune exposures were probable. Comment on this clone: Its antigen is as yet unknown.

V and J are TRBV30 and TRBJ2-4; unclear D gene. Sequences were obtained from PBMCs. This TCR was recovered from a man aged 40-50 years in good health and CMV-seronegative. CDR3 nucleotides: TGTGCCTGGAGTGTACCCTCAACACCTTTAACCAAAAACATTCAGTACTTC. Its protein product is CAWSVPSTPLTKNIQYF.